The clone carrying this TCR beta chain came up a few times. Its antigen is unknown. The J segment lost 5 bases and the V segment lost 0 bases, leaving 5 bases of the junction unmatched. The CDR3 has 15 residues. Germline V gives CDR1 SGDLS, CDR2 YYNGEE. The data derive from a study of blood T cells in healthy people across ages. Study background: Capture by template switching was about one barcoded beta molecule per two T cells. Broader study findings: Across the age range, TCR beta diversity per million T cells fell in a roughly linear way.

Primers used in a second PCR of roughly 6 to 12 cycles were a sample-barcoded 5' primer and a J-beta primer mix. TCRdb redid the calling of the 5' RACE reads with MiXCR, one entry per CDR3 protein. The table records about 930,000 distinct CDR3 sequences, 29% of them present only once. These data were also filed under a second study, of T cells of mothers and their children.

The rearrangement links TRBV9 to TRBJ2-1; 7 bases align to TRBD2. The sequence derives from a woman aged 40 to 55 in good health. Sequencing used blood. CDR3 amino acids: CASSVDERGNNEQFF. For the CDR3, the DNA is TGTGCCAGCAGCGTAGATGAGCGGGGAAACAATGAGCAGTTCTTC.